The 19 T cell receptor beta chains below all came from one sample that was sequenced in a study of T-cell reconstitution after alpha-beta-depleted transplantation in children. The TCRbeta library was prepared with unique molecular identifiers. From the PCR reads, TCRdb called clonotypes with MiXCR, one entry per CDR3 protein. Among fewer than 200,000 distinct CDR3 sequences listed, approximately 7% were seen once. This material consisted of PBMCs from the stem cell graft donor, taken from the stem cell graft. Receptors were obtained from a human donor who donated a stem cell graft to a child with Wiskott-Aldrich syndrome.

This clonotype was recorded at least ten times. CDR3 nucleotide sequence: TGCGCCAGCAGCAGCTCGCCGGGACAGAGAAATTCACCCCTCCACTTT. As protein: CASSSSPGQRNSPLHF. The J gene is TRBJ1-6, the V gene TRBV5-1, with 7 bases lining up with TRBD1. V was pared by 4 bases and J by 7 bases, with 11 bases of the junction left unmatched. In germline, CDR1 is SGHRS, CDR2 YFSETQ. CDR3 length: 16 residues.

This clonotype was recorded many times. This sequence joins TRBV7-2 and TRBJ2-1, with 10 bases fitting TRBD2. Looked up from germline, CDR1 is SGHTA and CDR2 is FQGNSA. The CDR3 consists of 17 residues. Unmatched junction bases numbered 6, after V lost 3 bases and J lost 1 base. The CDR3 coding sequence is TGTGCCAGCAGCTTCCCTATAGCGGGGGGTTCCTACAATGAGCAGTTCTTC. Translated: CASSFPIAGGSYNEQFF.

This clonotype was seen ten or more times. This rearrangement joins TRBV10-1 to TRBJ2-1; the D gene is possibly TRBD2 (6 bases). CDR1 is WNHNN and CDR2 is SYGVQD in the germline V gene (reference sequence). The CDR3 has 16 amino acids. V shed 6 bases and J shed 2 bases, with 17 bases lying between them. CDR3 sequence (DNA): TGCGCCAGCAGCGGAGGGATCTCCTCAGCCTACAATGAGCAGTTCTTC. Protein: CASSGGISSAYNEQFF.

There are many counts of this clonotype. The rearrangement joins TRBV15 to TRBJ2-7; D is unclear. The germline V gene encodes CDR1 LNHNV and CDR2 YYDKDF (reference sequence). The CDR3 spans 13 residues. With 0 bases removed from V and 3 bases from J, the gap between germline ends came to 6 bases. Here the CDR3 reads CATSRDQYYEQYF. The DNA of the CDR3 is TGTGCCACCAGCAGAGATCAGTACTACGAGCAGTACTTC.

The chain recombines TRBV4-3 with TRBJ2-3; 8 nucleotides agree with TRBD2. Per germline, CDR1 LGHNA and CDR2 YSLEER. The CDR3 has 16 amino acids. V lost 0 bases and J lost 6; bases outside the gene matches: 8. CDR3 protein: CASSQDVGRARDTQYF. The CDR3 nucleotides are TGCGCCAGCAGCCAAGATGTCGGGAGGGCCAGGGATACGCAGTATTTT.

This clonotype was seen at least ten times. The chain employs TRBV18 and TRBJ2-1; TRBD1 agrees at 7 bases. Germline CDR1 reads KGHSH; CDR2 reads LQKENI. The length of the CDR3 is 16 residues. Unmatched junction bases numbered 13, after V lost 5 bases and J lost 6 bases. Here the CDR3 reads CASSTLRAAGGNEQFF. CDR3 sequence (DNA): TGTGCCAGCTCAACTCTCCGAGCGGCAGGGGGCAATGAGCAGTTCTTC.

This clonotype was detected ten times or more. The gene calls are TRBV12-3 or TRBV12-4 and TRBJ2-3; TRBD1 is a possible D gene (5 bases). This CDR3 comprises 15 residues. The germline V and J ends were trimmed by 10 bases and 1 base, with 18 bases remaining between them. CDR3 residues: CAIRMWGAGTDTQYF. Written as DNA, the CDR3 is TGTGCCATCAGAATGTGGGGCGCGGGCACAGATACGCAGTATTTT.

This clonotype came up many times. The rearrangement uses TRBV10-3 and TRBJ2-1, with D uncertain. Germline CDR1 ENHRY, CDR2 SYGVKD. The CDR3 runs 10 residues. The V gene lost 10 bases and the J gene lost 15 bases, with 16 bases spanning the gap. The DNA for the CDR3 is TGTGCCAAAACGGCCTCTCGCCCGTTCTTC. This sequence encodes CAKTASRPFF.

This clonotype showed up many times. This CDR3 is CASSKQGGVFPGELFF. The CDR3 DNA sequence: TGTGCCAGCAGCAAACAAGGAGGAGTTTTTCCCGGGGAGCTGTTTTTT. The V call is TRBV7-9, the J call TRBJ2-2; tentatively, D is TRBD2 (5 bases). CDR1 SEHNR and CDR2 FQNEAQ come from the germline V gene (reference sequence). V was cut by 5 bases and J by 6 bases, with 19 bases left in between. CDR3 length: 16 amino acids.

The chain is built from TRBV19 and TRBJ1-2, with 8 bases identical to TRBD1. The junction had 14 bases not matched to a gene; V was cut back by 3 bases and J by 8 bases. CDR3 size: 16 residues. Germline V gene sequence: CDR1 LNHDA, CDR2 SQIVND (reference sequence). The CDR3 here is CASSMGPEDRVKGYTF. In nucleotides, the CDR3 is TGTGCCAGTAGTATGGGACCGGAGGACAGGGTTAAGGGCTACACCTTC.

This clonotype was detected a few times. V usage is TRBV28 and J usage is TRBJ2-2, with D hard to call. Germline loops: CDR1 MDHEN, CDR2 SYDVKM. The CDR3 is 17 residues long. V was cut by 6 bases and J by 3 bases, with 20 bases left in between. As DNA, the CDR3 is TGTGCCAGCAGCTCTTTCCCATCAGGTCGAGACACCGGGGAGCTGTTTTTT. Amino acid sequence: CASSSFPSGRDTGELFF.

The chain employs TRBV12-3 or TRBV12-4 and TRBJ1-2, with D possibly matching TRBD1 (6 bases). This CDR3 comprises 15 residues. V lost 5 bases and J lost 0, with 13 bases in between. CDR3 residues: CASSISGASNYGYTF. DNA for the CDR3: TGTGCCAGCAGTATTTCAGGGGCTTCTAACTATGGCTACACCTTC.

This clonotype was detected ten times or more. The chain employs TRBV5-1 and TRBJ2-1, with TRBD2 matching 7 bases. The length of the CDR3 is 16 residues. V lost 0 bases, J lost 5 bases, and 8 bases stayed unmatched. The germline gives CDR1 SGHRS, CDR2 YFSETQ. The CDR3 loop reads CASSLGVHGGNNEQFF. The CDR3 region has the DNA TGCGCCAGCAGCTTGGGTGTACACGGGGGGAACAATGAGCAGTTCTTC.

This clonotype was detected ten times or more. CDR3 sequence (DNA): TGCAGTGCTAGAGTCGGAGGGAACAGTGGCTACACCTTC. Translation gives CSARVGGNSGYTF. This chain connects TRBV20-1 to TRBJ1-2; D is undetermined. V dropped 1 base and J dropped 7 bases, with 13 bases sitting between them. CDR1 DFQATT and CDR2 SNEGSKA come from the germline V gene (reference sequence). The CDR3 covers 13 residues.

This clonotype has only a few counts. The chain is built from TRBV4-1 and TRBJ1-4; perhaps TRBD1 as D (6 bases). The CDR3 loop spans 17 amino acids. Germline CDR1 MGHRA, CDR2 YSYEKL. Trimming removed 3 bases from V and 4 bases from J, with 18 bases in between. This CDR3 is CASSQLGAGRINEKLFF. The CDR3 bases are TGCGCCAGCAGCCAGTTGGGGGCGGGACGGATTAATGAAAAACTGTTTTTT.

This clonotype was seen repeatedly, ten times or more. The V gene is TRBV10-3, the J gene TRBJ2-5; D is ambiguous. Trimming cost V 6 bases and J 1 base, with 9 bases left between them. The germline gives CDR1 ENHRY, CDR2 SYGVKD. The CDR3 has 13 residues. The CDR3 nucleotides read TGTGCCATCAGAGCTGGGATCCAAGAGACCCAGTACTTC. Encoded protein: CAIRAGIQETQYF.

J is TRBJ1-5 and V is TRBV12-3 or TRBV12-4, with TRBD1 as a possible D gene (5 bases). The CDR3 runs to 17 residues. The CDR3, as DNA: TGTACCATCAGTTTAGGGCCAGGGAAGGGTAGCAATCAGCCCCAGCATTTT. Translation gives CTISLGPGKGSNQPQHF.

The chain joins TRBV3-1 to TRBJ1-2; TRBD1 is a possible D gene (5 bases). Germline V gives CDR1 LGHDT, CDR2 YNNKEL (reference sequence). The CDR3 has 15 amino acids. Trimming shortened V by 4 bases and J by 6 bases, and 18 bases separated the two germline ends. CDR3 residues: CASSPPRQTPDGYTF. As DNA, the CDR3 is TGTGCCAGCAGCCCTCCCAGACAGACCCCCGATGGCTACACCTTC.

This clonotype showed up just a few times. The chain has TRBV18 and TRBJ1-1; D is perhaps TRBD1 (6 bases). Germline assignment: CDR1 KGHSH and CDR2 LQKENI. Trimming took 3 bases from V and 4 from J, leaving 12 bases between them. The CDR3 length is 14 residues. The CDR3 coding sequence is TGTGCCAGCTCACCTGGGGGGCAGAGCACTGAAGCTTTCTTT. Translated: CASSPGGQSTEAFF.